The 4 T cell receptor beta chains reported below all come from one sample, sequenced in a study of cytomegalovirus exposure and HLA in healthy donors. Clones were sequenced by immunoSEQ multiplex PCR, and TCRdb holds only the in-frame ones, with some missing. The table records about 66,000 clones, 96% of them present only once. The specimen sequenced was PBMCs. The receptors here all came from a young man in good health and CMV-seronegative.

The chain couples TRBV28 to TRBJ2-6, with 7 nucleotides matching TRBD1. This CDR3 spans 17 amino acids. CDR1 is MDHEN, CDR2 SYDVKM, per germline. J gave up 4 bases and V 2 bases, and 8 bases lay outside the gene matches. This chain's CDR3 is CASSLLSDRLGANVLTF. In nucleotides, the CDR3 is TGTGCCAGCAGTTTACTTTCGGACAGGTTGGGGGCCAACGTCCTGACTTTC.

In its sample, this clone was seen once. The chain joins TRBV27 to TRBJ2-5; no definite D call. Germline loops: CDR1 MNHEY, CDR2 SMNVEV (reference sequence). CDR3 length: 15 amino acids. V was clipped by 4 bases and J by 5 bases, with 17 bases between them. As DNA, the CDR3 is TGTGCCAGCAGTTCCTCCCCCAATCTCGGGGAGACCCAGTACTTC. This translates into CASSSSPNLGETQYF.

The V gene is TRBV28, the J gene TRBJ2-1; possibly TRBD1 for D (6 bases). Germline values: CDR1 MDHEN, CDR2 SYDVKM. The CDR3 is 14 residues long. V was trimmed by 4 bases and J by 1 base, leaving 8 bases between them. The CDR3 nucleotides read TGTGCCAGCAGTTCGGGGACATCCTACAATGAGCAGTTCTTC. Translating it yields CASSSGTSYNEQFF.

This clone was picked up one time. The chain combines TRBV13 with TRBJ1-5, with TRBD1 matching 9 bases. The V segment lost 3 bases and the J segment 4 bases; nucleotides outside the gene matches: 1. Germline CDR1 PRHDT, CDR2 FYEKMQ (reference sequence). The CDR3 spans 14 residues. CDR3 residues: CASSFGTGNQPQHF. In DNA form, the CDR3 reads TGTGCCAGCAGCTTCGGGACAGGGAATCAGCCCCAGCATTTT.